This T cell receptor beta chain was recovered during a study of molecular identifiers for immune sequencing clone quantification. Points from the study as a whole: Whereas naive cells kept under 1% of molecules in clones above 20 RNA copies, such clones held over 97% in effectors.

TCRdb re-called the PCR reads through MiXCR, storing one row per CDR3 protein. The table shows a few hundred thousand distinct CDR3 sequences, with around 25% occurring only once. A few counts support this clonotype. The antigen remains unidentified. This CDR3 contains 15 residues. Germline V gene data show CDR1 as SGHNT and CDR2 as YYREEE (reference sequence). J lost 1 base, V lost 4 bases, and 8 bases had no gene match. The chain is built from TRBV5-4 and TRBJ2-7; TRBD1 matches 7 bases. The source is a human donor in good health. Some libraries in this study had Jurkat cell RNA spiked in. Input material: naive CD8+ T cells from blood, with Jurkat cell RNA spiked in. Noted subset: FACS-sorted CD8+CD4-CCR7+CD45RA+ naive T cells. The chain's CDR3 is CASSQGQEKSYEQYF. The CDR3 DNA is TGTGCCAGCAGCCAAGGACAGGAAAAGTCCTACGAGCAGTACTTC.